A selection of T cell receptor beta chains follows, all from one sample in a study of cytomegalovirus exposure and HLA in healthy donors. TCRdb's table, derived via immunoSEQ multiplex PCR, lists solely in-frame clones and lacks some. The sample gives about 69,000 clones, 96% of which show up once; roughly 4.3% is in the top ten. The sample was PBMCs. These TCRs come from a woman aged 18-29 years in good health and CMV-seropositive. Both conserved end residues are part of each CDR3. Each record gives: CDR3 protein, CDR3 DNA, clone size, D gene, J gene, V gene. D genes are given only for firm matches. Size is omitted from some rows. Given values are once, few, many or a class for expanded clones.

CASCPDGGAETQYF | TGTGCCAGCTGTCCCGACGGTGGGGCAGAGACCCAGTACTTC | - | - | TRBJ2-5 | TRBV4-2
CARSLGRGSGSGANVLTF | TGTGCCAGAAGCTTGGGTCGTGGGTCCGGGAGCGGGGCCAACGTCCTGACTTTC | - | - | TRBJ2-6 | TRBV5-3
CASSAGQVSGEQYF | TGTGCCAGCAGCGCGGGACAGGTGTCGGGCGAGCAGTACTTC | - | TRBD1 | TRBJ2-7 | TRBV7-9
CASSHRENIQYF | TGTGCCAGCTCACACAGGGAAAACATTCAGTACTTC | - | - | TRBJ2-4 | TRBV18
CASSQDITYEQYF | TGCGCCAGCAGCCAGGACATTACCTACGAGCAGTACTTC | - | - | TRBJ2-7 | TRBV5-1
CASTSGSTKNIQYF | TGTGCCAGCACGAGCGGGAGTACCAAAAACATTCAGTACTTC | - | TRBD2 | TRBJ2-4 | TRBV6-1
CASRTGDTGELFF | TGTGCCAGCAGGACAGGGGACACCGGGGAGCTGTTTTTT | - | TRBD1 | TRBJ2-2 | TRBV7-9
CSAMYRGEAFF | TGCAGTGCTATGTACCGGGGAGAAGCTTTCTTT | - | - | TRBJ1-1 | TRBV20-1
CASSPQMNTEAFF | TGTGCCAGCAGTCCACAGATGAACACTGAAGCTTTCTTT | - | - | TRBJ1-1 | TRBV27
CASSFRGGTSGSSYEQFF | TGTGCCAGCAGTTTCCGGGGGGGGACTAGCGGGAGTAGCTATGAGCAGTTCTTC | - | TRBD2 | TRBJ2-1 | TRBV27
CASSLVQGGYNEQFF | TGTGCCAGCAGCTTGGTACAGGGTGGTTACAATGAGCAGTTCTTC | once | - | TRBJ2-1 | TRBV5-4
CASSKELAGGCPYNEQFF | TGTGCCAGCAGCAAAGAACTAGCGGGAGGTTGCCCCTACAATGAGCAGTTCTTC | - | - | TRBJ2-1 | TRBV21-1
CASSTEGHTNTEAFF | TGTGCCAGCAGCACAGAAGGACACACGAACACTGAAGCTTTCTTT | - | - | TRBJ1-1 | TRBV9
CAWSWTGERAFF | TGTGCCTGGAGTTGGACAGGGGAACGAGCTTTCTTT | - | TRBD1 | TRBJ1-1 | TRBV30
CASSSDSYNEKLFF | TGTGCCAGCAGTTCTGACAGCTATAATGAAAAACTGTTTTTT | - | - | TRBJ1-4 | TRBV2
CASSLVSVPGEKLFF | TGCGCCAGCAGCTTGGTTAGCGTTCCAGGTGAAAAACTGTTTTTT | - | - | TRBJ1-4 | TRBV5-1
CASSASGQSYYEQYF | TGCGCCAGCAGCGCCTCGGGACAGTCCTACTACGAGCAGTACTTC | few | TRBD1 | TRBJ2-7 | TRBV5-1
CASSPAHGNTEAFF | TGTGCCAGCAGCCCCGCCCACGGGAACACTGAAGCTTTCTTT | - | - | TRBJ1-1 | TRBV11-1
CASSTWTSGKETQYF | TGTGCCAGTAGTACCTGGACTAGCGGGAAAGAGACCCAGTACTTC | - | TRBD2 | TRBJ2-5 | TRBV19
CASSLGTGVPEAFF | TGTGCCAGCAGCTTGGGGACAGGGGTCCCTGAAGCTTTCTTT | - | TRBD1 | TRBJ1-1 | TRBV5-6
CASTPAGVTDTQYF | TGTGCCAGTACCCCAGCGGGAGTCACAGATACGCAGTATTTT | - | TRBD2 | TRBJ2-3 | TRBV19
CASLQRTGELFF | TGCGCCAGTTTACAGAGAACCGGGGAGCTGTTTTTT | - | - | TRBJ2-2 | TRBV23-1
CASSHDRPTTNEKLFF | TGCGCCAGCAGCCACGACAGACCTACAACTAATGAAAAACTGTTTTTT | - | - | TRBJ1-4 | TRBV5-1
CASSSASRWEQFF | TGTGCCAGCAGTTCTGCCTCCAGGTGGGAGCAGTTCTTC | - | - | TRBJ2-1 | TRBV28
CASSPGLAGWDNEQFF | TGTGCCAGCAGCCCAGGACTAGCGGGGTGGGACAATGAGCAGTTCTTC | - | TRBD2 | TRBJ2-1 | TRBV7-3
CATKREADEQFF | TGTGCCACCAAGCGGGAGGCCGATGAGCAGTTCTTC | - | TRBD2 | TRBJ2-1 | TRBV10-3
CARSYTSGAPTYNEQFF | TGTGCCAGAAGTTATACTAGCGGAGCACCCACCTACAATGAGCAGTTCTTC | - | TRBD2 | TRBJ2-1 | TRBV5-3
CASSPGGERAETQYF | TGTGCCAGCAGCCCCGGAGGCGAGCGGGCGGAGACCCAGTACTTC | - | - | TRBJ2-5 | TRBV7-9
CASSTGLLNTEAFF | TGTGCCAGCAGCACGGGACTGCTGAACACTGAAGCTTTCTTT | - | - | TRBJ1-1 | TRBV5-4
CASSKLAGVTDTQYF | TGTGCCAGCAGCAAACTAGCGGGGGTCACAGATACGCAGTATTTT | - | TRBD2 | TRBJ2-3 | TRBV7-2
CASSLQGTSNTEAFF | TGCGCCAGCAGCTTACAGGGTACCTCCAACACTGAAGCTTTCTTT | - | - | TRBJ1-1 | TRBV5-1
CASSLRQGTNNEQFF | TGTGCCAGCAGTTTACGCCAGGGGACGAACAATGAGCAGTTCTTC | - | - | TRBJ2-1 | TRBV27
CASSLRNPGETQYF | TGTGCCAGCAGCTTAAGGAATCCGGGGGAGACCCAGTACTTC | - | - | TRBJ2-5 | TRBV7-8
CASSTGTVNQPQHF | TGTGCCAGTAGTACAGGGACAGTCAATCAGCCCCAGCATTTT | - | TRBD1 | TRBJ1-5 | TRBV19
CASSIAGTGVNEQFF | TGTGCCAGTAGTATAGCGGGGACAGGGGTCAATGAGCAGTTCTTC | - | TRBD1 | TRBJ2-1 | TRBV19
CASSLEHDEQYF | TGTGCCAGCAGCTTGGAGCATGACGAGCAGTACTTC | - | - | TRBJ2-7 | TRBV5-4
CASSPRQSGREAGYTF | TGCGCCAGCAGCCCGAGACAGTCGGGCCGGGAGGCTGGCTACACCTTC | once | - | TRBJ1-2 | TRBV4-3
CASSPPTGTISTGELFF | TGTGCCAGCAGTCCTCCAACCGGGACTATAAGCACCGGGGAGCTGTTTTTT | - | TRBD2 | TRBJ2-2 | TRBV28
CASSARVAGELFF | TGTGCCAGCAGCGCCAGGGTCGCCGGGGAGCTGTTTTTT | - | - | TRBJ2-2 | TRBV9
CASSDWLAGDTQYF | TGTGCCAGCAGTGATTGGCTAGCGGGAGATACGCAGTATTTT | few | TRBD2 | TRBJ2-3 | TRBV2
CASSSASGSAYEQYF | TGTGCCAGCAGTTCCGCAAGCGGGAGTGCCTACGAGCAGTACTTC | - | TRBD2 | TRBJ2-7 | TRBV27
CASSLGPGQGSWETQYF | TGTGCCAGCAGTTTAGGACCGGGACAGGGGAGTTGGGAGACCCAGTACTTC | - | TRBD1 | TRBJ2-5 | TRBV27
CASSPRGQGINEQFF | TGTGCCAGCAGCCCCCGGGGACAGGGTATCAATGAGCAGTTCTTC | - | TRBD1 | TRBJ2-1 | TRBV27
CASSLGRGGYEQYF | TGCGCCAGCAGCTTGGGGCGGGGGGGCTACGAGCAGTACTTC | - | TRBD2 | TRBJ2-7 | TRBV5-1